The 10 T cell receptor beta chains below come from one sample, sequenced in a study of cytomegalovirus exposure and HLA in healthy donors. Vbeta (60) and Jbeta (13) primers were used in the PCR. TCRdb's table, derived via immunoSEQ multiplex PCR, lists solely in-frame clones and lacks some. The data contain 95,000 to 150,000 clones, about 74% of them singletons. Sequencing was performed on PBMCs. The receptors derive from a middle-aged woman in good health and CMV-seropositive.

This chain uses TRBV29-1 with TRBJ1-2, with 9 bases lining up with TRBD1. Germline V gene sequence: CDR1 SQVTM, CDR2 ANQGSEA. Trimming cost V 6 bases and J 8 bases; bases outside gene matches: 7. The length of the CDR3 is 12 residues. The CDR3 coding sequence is TGCAGCGTCCTACAGGGGGCGGGCGGCTACACCTTC. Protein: CSVLQGAGGYTF.

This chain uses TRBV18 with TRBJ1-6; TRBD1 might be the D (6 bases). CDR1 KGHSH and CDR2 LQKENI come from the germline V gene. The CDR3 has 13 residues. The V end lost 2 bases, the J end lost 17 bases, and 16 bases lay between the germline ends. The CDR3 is CASSPTQGPAIHF. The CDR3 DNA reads TGTGCCAGCTCACCAACACAGGGACCGGCTATCCACTTT.

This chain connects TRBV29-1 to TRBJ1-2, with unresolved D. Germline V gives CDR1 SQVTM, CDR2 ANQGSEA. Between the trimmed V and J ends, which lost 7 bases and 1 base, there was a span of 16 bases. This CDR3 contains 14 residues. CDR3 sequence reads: CSARGGGVNYGYTF. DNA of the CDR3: TGCAGCGCCCGAGGCGGCGGAGTTAACTATGGCTACACCTTC.

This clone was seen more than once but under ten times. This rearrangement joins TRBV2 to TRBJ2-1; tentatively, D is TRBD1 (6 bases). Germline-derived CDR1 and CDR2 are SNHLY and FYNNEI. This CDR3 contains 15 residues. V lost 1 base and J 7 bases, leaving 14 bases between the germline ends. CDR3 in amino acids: CASSEEGRGQNEQFF. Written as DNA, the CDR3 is TGTGCCAGCAGTGAAGAGGGCAGGGGCCAGAATGAGCAGTTCTTC.

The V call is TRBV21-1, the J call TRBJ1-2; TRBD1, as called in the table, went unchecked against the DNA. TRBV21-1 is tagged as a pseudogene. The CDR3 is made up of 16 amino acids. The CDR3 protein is CASSKRAGMNGYGYTF. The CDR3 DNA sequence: TGTGCCAGCAGCAAACGGGCAGGGATGAATGGCTATGGCTACACCTTC.

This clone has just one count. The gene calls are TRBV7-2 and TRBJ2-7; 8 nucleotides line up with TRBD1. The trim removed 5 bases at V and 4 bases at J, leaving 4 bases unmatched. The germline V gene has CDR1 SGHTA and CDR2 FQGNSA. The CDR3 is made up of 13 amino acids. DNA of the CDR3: TGTGCCAGCAGCCTCAGGGGGCAATACGAGCAGTACTTC. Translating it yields CASSLRGQYEQYF. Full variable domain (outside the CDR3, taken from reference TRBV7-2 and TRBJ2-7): GAGVSQSPSNKVTEKGKDVELRCDPISGHTALYWYRQSLGQGLEFLIYFQGNSAPDKSGLPSDRFSAERTGGSVSTLTIQRTQQEDSAVYLCASSLRGQYEQYFGPGTRLTVT.

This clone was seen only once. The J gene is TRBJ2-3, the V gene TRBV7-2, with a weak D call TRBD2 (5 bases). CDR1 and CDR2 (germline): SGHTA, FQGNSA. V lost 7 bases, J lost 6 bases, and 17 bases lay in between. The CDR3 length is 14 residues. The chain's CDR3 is CASTSGGMRDTQYF. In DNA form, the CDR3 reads TGTGCCAGCACCTCAGGAGGAATGCGGGATACGCAGTATTTT.

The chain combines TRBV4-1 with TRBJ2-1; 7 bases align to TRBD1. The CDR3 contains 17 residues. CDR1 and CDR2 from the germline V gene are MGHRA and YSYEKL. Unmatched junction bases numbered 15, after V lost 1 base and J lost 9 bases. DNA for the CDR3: TGCGCCAGCAGCCAAGGGAGTGGGACAGCCAGGCGTGGTGAGCAGTTCTTC. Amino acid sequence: CASSQGSGTARRGEQFF.

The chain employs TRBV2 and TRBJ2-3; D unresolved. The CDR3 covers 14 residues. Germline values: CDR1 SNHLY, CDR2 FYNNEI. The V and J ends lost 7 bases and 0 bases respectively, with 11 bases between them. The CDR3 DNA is TGTGCCAGCACCTACTTCGGGAGCACAGATACGCAGTATTTT. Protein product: CASTYFGSTDTQYF.

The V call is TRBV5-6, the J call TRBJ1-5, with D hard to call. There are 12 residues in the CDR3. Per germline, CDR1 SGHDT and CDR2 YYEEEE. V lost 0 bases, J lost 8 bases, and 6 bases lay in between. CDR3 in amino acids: CASSLDREPQHF. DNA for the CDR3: TGTGCCAGCAGCTTGGATCGGGAGCCCCAGCATTTT.